The 16 T cell receptor beta chains below come from one sample, sequenced in a study of blood T cell repertoires in COVID-19. Sequencing was performed with immunoSEQ multiplex PCR; in TCRdb, only in-frame clones are kept and a portion is missing. Here the sample spans roughly 170,000 clones, about 75% being singletons. Source material: peripheral blood. These receptors were collected from a woman between 65 and 79 years old with acute or convalescent COVID-19.

The chain uses TRBV5-1 and TRBJ2-2, with 9 bases matching TRBD2. After removal of 6 bases from V and 3 bases from J, the junction contained 6 bases not matched to a gene. Germline-derived CDR1 and CDR2 are SGHRS and YFSETQ. This CDR3 comprises 15 residues. The CDR3 loop reads CASTLAGTDTGELFF. In nucleotides, the CDR3 is TGCGCCAGCACCCTAGCGGGAACCGACACCGGGGAGCTGTTTTTT.

The CDR3: CASSSTSGGHTDTQYF. The CDR3, as DNA: TGTGCCAGTAGTTCCACTAGCGGGGGACACACAGATACGCAGTATTTT. V is TRBV19 and J is TRBJ2-3; 11 bases map to TRBD2. Germline values: CDR1 LNHDA, CDR2 SQIVND (reference sequence). The CDR3 contains 16 residues. The J segment lost 2 bases and the V segment lost 5 bases, leaving 6 bases of the junction unmatched.

This rearrangement joins TRBV2 to TRBJ2-1, with 10 bases aligning to TRBD1. CDR3 length: 16 residues. The germline CDR1 and CDR2 sequences are SNHLY and FYNNEI. V shed 7 bases and J 4 bases; nucleotides not matched to a gene: 10. The CDR3 sequence is CASTDRGREGYNEQFF. The CDR3, as DNA: TGTGCCAGCACCGACAGGGGGCGCGAGGGTTACAATGAGCAGTTCTTC.

This clone was detected a few times. This chain links TRBV7-2 with TRBJ2-7; 12 bases are a match to TRBD2. Trimming at V came to 4 bases and at J to 3 bases, leaving 7 bases not matched to a gene. The CDR3 is 16 amino acids. Germline V gives CDR1 SGHTA, CDR2 FQGNSA. CDR3 amino acids: CASSSSGRAVSYEQYF. The CDR3 region has the DNA TGTGCCAGCAGCTCTAGCGGGAGGGCCGTGAGCTACGAGCAGTACTTC. Full variable domain (outside the CDR3, taken from reference TRBV7-2 and TRBJ2-7): GAGVSQSPSNKVTEKGKDVELRCDPISGHTALYWYRQSLGQGLEFLIYFQGNSAPDKSGLPSDRFSAERTGGSVSTLTIQRTQQEDSAVYLCASSSSGRAVSYEQYFGPGTRLTVT.

The chain uses TRBV20-1 and TRBJ1-2; 8 nucleotides align to TRBD1. The junction had 9 bases not matched to a gene; V was cut back by 3 bases and J by 6 bases. The length of the CDR3 is 14 residues. Germline V gene sequence: CDR1 DFQATT, CDR2 SNEGSKA (reference sequence). The CDR3 is CSASRRQGRHGYTF. The CDR3 region has the DNA TGCAGTGCTAGTCGGAGACAGGGGCGACATGGCTACACCTTC.

V is TRBV5-6 and J is TRBJ1-5, with a weak D call TRBD1 (5 bases). V was pared by 0 bases and J by 7 bases, with 11 bases between. The CDR3 sequence is 14 residues long. Germline lookup yields CDR1 SGHDT and CDR2 YYEEEE. The CDR3 DNA sequence: TGTGCCAGCAGCTTGGGGAGGGGAGGCCAGCCCCAGCATTTT. It translates to CASSLGRGGQPQHF.

The chain couples TRBV5-5 to TRBJ2-2; 9 bases fit TRBD1. CDR3 length equals 15 residues. V shed 2 bases and J 6 bases; nucleotides not matched to a gene: 5. Germline assignment: CDR1 SGHKS and CDR2 YYEKEE (reference sequence). CDR3: CASSLLTGGAGELFF. CDR3 DNA sequence: TGTGCCAGCAGCTTATTAACAGGGGGCGCCGGGGAGCTGTTTTTT.

J is TRBJ1-5 and V is TRBV2, with D possibly being TRBD1 (5 bases). Trimming pared 8 bases from V and 6 bases from J, leaving 14 bases between. This CDR3 comprises 13 residues. The germline V gene encodes CDR1 SNHLY and CDR2 FYNNEI. CDR3 region: CASSAGPSQPQHF. The CDR3 nucleotides read TGTGCCAGCTCGGCAGGGCCCAGTCAGCCCCAGCATTTT.

The chain carries TRBV5-6 and TRBJ2-7, with 9 nucleotides matching TRBD1. With V trimmed by 0 bases and J by 2 bases, 3 bases remained unmatched. Germline CDR1 reads SGHDT; CDR2 reads YYEEEE. The CDR3 totals 15 residues. The CDR3 DNA sequence: TGTGCCAGCAGCTTGGCGGGACAGGGAACCTACGAGCAGTACTTC. Its translation is CASSLAGQGTYEQYF.

This chain joins TRBV5-6 and TRBJ2-1; D is possibly TRBD2 (5 bases). The CDR3 contains 15 residues. The germline CDR1 and CDR2 sequences are SGHDT and YYEEEE. Trimming took 3 bases from V and 4 from J, leaving 14 bases between them. This chain's CDR3 is CASSSGLMGYNEQFF. The CDR3, as DNA: TGTGCCAGCAGCTCCGGACTCATGGGGTACAATGAGCAGTTCTTC.

The genes are TRBV4-2 and TRBJ2-3; the D is unclear. V lost 1 base and J 1 base, leaving 12 bases between the germline ends. The CDR3 has 16 amino acids. Germline assignment: CDR1 LGHNA and CDR2 YNFKEQ. This CDR3 reads CASSQVYGAGTDTQYF. CDR3 nucleotides: TGTGCCAGCAGCCAAGTTTACGGAGCTGGCACAGATACGCAGTATTTT.

This chain links TRBV5-8 with TRBJ2-3, with 8 nucleotides matching TRBD1. Germline V lookup: CDR1 SGHTS, CDR2 YDEGEE. This CDR3 region has 15 residues. Losses at the gene ends were 1 base for V and 5 bases for J; bases not matched to a gene: 6. CDR3 DNA: TGTGCCAGCAGCTTGTATGTCAGGGGGCGAGATACGCAGTATTTT. This codes for CASSLYVRGRDTQYF.

The J gene is TRBJ2-5, the V gene TRBV9; D may be TRBD2 (6 bases). This CDR3 is 16 amino acids long. Looked up from germline, CDR1 is SGDLS and CDR2 is YYNGEE. With 4 bases removed from V and 1 base from J, the gap between germline ends came to 17 bases. CDR3 protein: CASSSDASDFQETQYF. CDR3 nucleotide sequence: TGTGCCAGCAGCTCAGACGCTAGCGACTTCCAAGAGACCCAGTACTTC.

The chain recombines TRBV2 with TRBJ1-5; D unclear. The length of the CDR3 is 13 residues. Trimming stripped 1 base from V and 5 bases from J, with 6 bases between. In germline, CDR1 is SNHLY, CDR2 FYNNEI. The CDR3 nucleotides are TGTGCCAGCAGTGAAGTATCCCATCAGCCCCAGCATTTT. Protein: CASSEVSHQPQHF.

Details on this clone: This CDR3 is also generated by other DNA sequences in the sample. This rearrangement joins TRBV30 to TRBJ1-1; TRBD1 might be the D (5 bases). The CDR3 sequence is 12 residues long. Trimming pared 1 base from V and 5 bases from J, leaving 8 bases between. Germline assignment: CDR1 GTSNPN and CDR2 SVGIG (reference sequence). CDR3 DNA: TGTGCCTGGAGTGGTGGGGCAACTGAAGCTTTCTTT. This codes for CAWSGGATEAFF.

The chain carries TRBV20-1 and TRBJ2-2, with a tentative D call TRBD2 (5 bases). The CDR3 is made up of 14 amino acids. Germline V gene data show CDR1 as DFQATT and CDR2 as SNEGSKA (reference sequence). Trimming removed 3 bases from V and 2 bases from J, with 10 bases in between. CDR3 sequence: CSASSGLNTGELFF. The CDR3 DNA follows: TGCAGTGCTAGTTCCGGACTTAACACCGGGGAGCTGTTTTTT.